This entry features one TCR beta chain sequence. The data were taken from a study of blood T cell repertoires in COVID-19. Germline V gene data show CDR1 as MNHEY and CDR2 as SVGEGT. The germline V and J ends were trimmed by 4 bases and 0 bases, with 16 bases remaining between them. This CDR3 spans 16 amino acids. Repertoires were generated with immunoSEQ multiplex PCR, while TCRdb's copy carries only in-frame clones and drops some. Here the sample spans tens of thousands of clones, around 88% being singletons. The specimen sequenced was peripheral blood. The clonotype originates from a human donor in a cohort sampled during active COVID-19. The chain recombines TRBV6-2 or TRBV6-3 with TRBJ2-7; D may be TRBD1 (6 bases). For the CDR3, the DNA is TGTGCCAGCAGTTTAATTGGTGGGGGCGACTCCTACGAGCAGTACTTC. It encodes CASSLIGGGDSYEQYF.